The 15 T cell receptor beta chains presented below share a single source sample, sequenced in a study of blood T cell repertoires in COVID-19. Only in-frame clones appear in the TCRdb table, and some are missing; sequencing was by immunoSEQ multiplex PCR. The repertoire holds 130,000 to 150,000 clones, with around 82% as singletons. The specimen was peripheral blood. The receptors here all came from a man aged 55 to 69 with acute or convalescent COVID-19.

This chain connects TRBV6-4 to TRBJ2-3; 10 nucleotides agree with TRBD2. J was trimmed by 4 bases and V by 5 bases; bases with no gene match: 9. Germline CDR1 reads MRHNA; CDR2 reads SNTAGT. There are 16 residues in the CDR3. The CDR3 spells CASSPLAGEGSDTQYF. The CDR3 DNA reads as TGTGCCAGCAGTCCCCTAGCGGGAGAGGGATCAGATACGCAGTATTTT.

The rearrangement joins TRBV5-4 to TRBJ1-2, with 9 bases identical to TRBD1. CDR3 length equals 16 residues. Germline-derived CDR1 and CDR2 are SGHNT and YYREEE (reference sequence). V was pared by 4 bases and J by 8 bases, with 15 bases of the junction left unmatched. The CDR3 DNA reads as TGTGCCAGCAGCACCGGCCTTGGGACAGGGACTAGAGGCTACACCTTC. This gives the protein CASSTGLGTGTRGYTF. Complete variable domain (other parts from reference TRBV5-4 and TRBJ1-2): ETGVTQSPTHLIKTRGQQVTLRCSSQSGHNTVSWYQQALGQGPQFIFQYYREEENGRGNFPPRFSGLQFPNYSSELNVNALELDDSALYLCASSTGLGTGTRGYTFGSGTRLTVV.

The chain combines TRBV3-1 (or the pseudogene TRBV3-2) with TRBJ1-3; D not resolved. The germline V and J ends were trimmed by 5 bases and 3 bases, with 17 bases remaining between them. The CDR3 contains 16 residues. Germline CDR1 reads LGHDT; CDR2 reads YNNKEL (reference sequence). This CDR3 reads CASSLYVRAGGNTIYF. DNA for the CDR3: TGTGCCAGCAGCTTGTACGTCCGGGCGGGTGGAAACACCATATATTTT.

The rearrangement joins TRBV27 to TRBJ1-2; D call uncertain. The CDR3 is 13 amino acids. Looked up from germline, CDR1 is MNHEY and CDR2 is SMNVEV (reference sequence). Between the trimmed V and J ends, which lost 5 bases and 4 bases, there was a span of 11 bases. In DNA form, the CDR3 reads TGTGCCAGCAGTACCGGACTGGGCTATGGCTACACCTTC. It is translated as CASSTGLGYGYTF.

A few counts support this clone. This chain joins TRBV21-1 and TRBJ1-1; the D call in the table, TRBD1, was not verified against the DNA. TRBV21-1 is assigned pseudogene status. The CDR3 extends over 13 amino acids. The CDR3 region is CASRQGAGTEAFF. The CDR3 DNA reads TGTGCCAGCAGACAGGGGGCGGGGACTGAAGCTTTCTTT.

The chain carries TRBV9 and TRBJ2-6; weak D call: TRBD1 (5 bases). Trimming stripped 3 bases from V and 3 bases from J, with 19 bases between. Germline loops: CDR1 SGDLS, CDR2 YYNGEE. The CDR3 contains 18 residues. CDR3 sequence reads: CASSARVGRDHGANVLTF. DNA for the CDR3: TGTGCCAGCAGCGCCCGGGTTGGCAGGGATCATGGGGCCAACGTCCTGACTTTC.

This clone was seen only a few times. V and J are TRBV3-1 (or the pseudogene TRBV3-2) and TRBJ2-1; 8 nucleotides agree with TRBD2. With V trimmed by 11 bases and J by 2 bases, 14 bases remained unmatched. CDR1 is LGHDT and CDR2 is YNNKEL in the germline V gene (reference sequence). The CDR3 has 16 residues. CDR3 sequence (DNA): TGTGCCGCGGGTGATTCGGGAGGGGGAACCTACAATGAGCAGTTCTTC. Protein product: CAAGDSGGGTYNEQFF.

The count of this clone is one. This rearrangement joins TRBV11-2 to TRBJ1-1; D is unclear. The CDR3 covers 13 residues. V shed 0 bases and J shed 7 bases, with 9 bases lying between them. In germline, CDR1 is SGHAT, CDR2 FQNNGV. The CDR3 sequence: CASSLDRGREAFF. The CDR3 DNA follows: TGTGCCAGCAGCTTAGATCGTGGGCGTGAAGCTTTCTTT.

The rearrangement uses TRBV25-1 and TRBJ2-2; 12 positions match TRBD2. Losses at the gene ends were 3 bases for V and 4 bases for J; bases not matched to a gene: 3. The CDR3 contains 16 residues. CDR1 is MGHDK and CDR2 is SYGVNS in the germline V gene. CDR3 amino acids: CASSEASGRVTGELFF. The CDR3 nucleotides read TGTGCCAGCAGTGAGGCTAGCGGGAGGGTCACCGGGGAGCTGTTTTTT.

V usage is TRBV15 and J usage is TRBJ1-6; 9 nucleotides match TRBD1. CDR1 and CDR2 from the germline V gene are LNHNV and YYDKDF (reference sequence). The V segment lost 1 base and the J segment 2 bases; nucleotides outside the gene matches: 6. This CDR3 has 18 residues. In nucleotides, the CDR3 is TGTGCCACCAGCAGAGCACAGGGGGCAGGGACCTATAATTCACCCCTCCACTTT. Translated, it gives CATSRAQGAGTYNSPLHF.

In its sample, this clone was seen a few times. V and J are TRBV28 and TRBJ1-5; D might be TRBD1 (5 bases). Trimming removed 4 bases at V and 6 bases at J, with 13 bases between. The germline V gene has CDR1 MDHEN and CDR2 SYDVKM. The CDR3 loop spans 14 amino acids. This chain's CDR3 is CASSYGGEGQPQHF. CDR3 sequence (DNA): TGTGCCAGCAGTTATGGGGGGGAAGGTCAGCCCCAGCATTTT. Using reference TRBV28 and TRBJ1-5 for the parts outside the CDR3, the full variable domain is DVKVTQSSRYLVKRTGEKVFLECVQDMDHENMFWYRQDPGLGLRLIYFSYDVKMKEKGDIPEGYSVSREKKERFSLILESASTNQTSMYLCASSYGGEGQPQHFGDGTRLSIL.

This clone was counted only a few times. The chain recombines TRBV5-8 with TRBJ2-3; D is perhaps TRBD1 (5 bases). V lost 0 bases and J 2 bases, leaving 19 bases between the germline ends. Germline CDR1 reads SGHTS; CDR2 reads YDEGEE. The CDR3 spans 18 residues. Here the CDR3 DNA reads TGTGCCAGCAGCTTGGCCCGTCAGGGTAGGATTTTCACAGATACGCAGTATTTT. This encodes CASSLARQGRIFTDTQYF.

The chain has TRBV5-1 and TRBJ2-1, with 8 bases fitting TRBD2. The germline V gene encodes CDR1 SGHRS and CDR2 YFSETQ. CDR3 length: 14 amino acids. The J segment lost 9 bases and the V segment lost 5 bases, leaving 10 bases of the junction unmatched. This chain's CDR3 is CASSTFGRDGEQFF. DNA of the CDR3: TGCGCCAGCAGTACGTTCGGGAGGGACGGTGAGCAGTTCTTC.

The V gene is TRBV28, the J gene TRBJ1-2; D unclear. Trimming took 5 bases from V and 5 from J, leaving 15 bases between them. The CDR3 consists of 14 residues. Germline V gene data show CDR1 as MDHEN and CDR2 as SYDVKM. The CDR3 DNA is TGTGCCAGCAGTGAACGGAGGTCCGGTTATGGCTACACCTTC. This codes for CASSERRSGYGYTF.

This chain joins TRBV3-1 (or the pseudogene TRBV3-2) and TRBJ2-2; a possible D gene is TRBD1 (5 bases). V shed 3 bases and J shed 11 bases, with 13 bases lying between them. The CDR3 runs 13 residues. Germline loops: CDR1 LGHDT, CDR2 YNNKEL (reference sequence). CDR3 bases: TGTGCCAGCAGCCAGGTGACAGCACCCGAGCTGTTTTTT. It specifies CASSQVTAPELFF.